This entry is about one T cell receptor beta chain. Its antigen remains unidentified. The germline gives CDR1 SGHDN, CDR2 FVKESK. The CDR3 loop spans 17 amino acids. TCRdb reanalyzed the 5' RACE reads and collapses them to one entry per CDR3 protein, without DNA. This listing includes 90,000 to 110,000 distinct CDR3 sequences. These data belong to a study of monozygotic twins with inflammatory bowel disease. Without any T cell sorting, total RNA was isolated from whole blood. Study-wide findings and caveats: On the inverse Simpson index, IBD patients scored lower for TCRbeta diversity than healthy co-twins.

The sequence came from a human donor with ulcerative colitis or Crohn's disease, or a healthy co-twin of an affected twin (not recorded which). V is TRBV14 and J is TRBJ1-2; TCRdb calls TRBD1, which cannot be checked without DNA. The sequencing sample was made of blood. CDR3: CASSQGFRQGPVDGYTF.